This TCR beta chain was identified during a study of cytomegalovirus exposure and HLA in healthy donors. The CDR3 spans 15 residues. V lost 0 bases and J lost 9, with 18 bases in between. Germline CDR1 and CDR2: LNHNV and YYDKDF (reference sequence). The PCR used 60 Vbeta and 13 Jbeta primers. TCRdb keeps only in-frame clones here, not all; method: immunoSEQ multiplex PCR. This table has some 250,000 clones, about 80% appearing once. This clone was found once. The receptor was isolated from a woman aged 55-69 years in good health and CMV-seropositive. Sequenced input: PBMCs. This chain links TRBV15 with TRBJ2-7; tentatively, D is TRBD1 (6 bases). CDR3 residues: CATSRDGGTRSGQYF. For the CDR3, the DNA is TGTGCCACCAGCAGAGATGGTGGGACAAGGTCTGGGCAGTACTTC. Full variable domain (rest looked up from reference TRBV15 and TRBJ2-7): DAMVIQNPRYQVTQFGKPVTLSCSQTLNHNVMYWYQQKSSQAPKLLFHYYDKDFNNEADTPDNFQSRRPNTSFCFLDIRSPGLGDTAMYLCATSRDGGTRSGQYFGPGTRLTVT.